These 13 T cell receptor beta chains were all obtained from the same sample, sequenced in a study of brain T cells in children with intractable seizures. Here immunoSEQ multiplex PCR was the method, and the copy in TCRdb shows in-frame clones only, minus some. The sample contains 60,000 to 85,000 clones, 90% to 95% of which appear only once. The input for sequencing was peripheral blood, taken at surgery. The receptor source for this set is a boy in the first two years of life with tuberous sclerosis and intractable seizures.

CDR3 sequence (DNA): TGTGCCAGCCGGACTAGCGGGGGGAATGAGCAGTTCTTC. This encodes CASRTSGGNEQFF. The chain combines TRBV18 with TRBJ2-1; 14 nucleotides match TRBD2. V was pared by 8 bases and J by 7 bases, with 1 base of the junction left unmatched. This CDR3 is 13 amino acids long. Germline CDR1 and CDR2: KGHSH and LQKENI.

V gene TRBV6-5 combines with J gene TRBJ1-2; TRBD1 aligns across 7 bases. The CDR3 runs to 12 residues. V lost 11 bases to trimming and J lost 6 bases; unmatched junction nucleotides: 9. Germline CDR1 and CDR2: MNHEY and SVGAGI. The CDR3 nucleotides are TGTGCCGGGGGGACGACAGGGAATGGCTACACCTTC. Residues: CAGGTTGNGYTF.

CDR3 sequence: CASSDENPLHF. The CDR3 DNA is TGTGCCAGCAGCGACGAAAATCCCCTCCACTTT. The chain couples TRBV28 to TRBJ1-6; D remains unclear. The length of the CDR3 is 11 residues. The V gene's germline CDR1 is MDHEN and CDR2 SYDVKM. The V gene lost 6 bases and the J gene lost 13 bases, with 10 bases spanning the gap.

V gene TRBV5-6 combines with J gene TRBJ2-5; D could derive from TRBD1 or TRBD2 (5 bases each). The V gene lost 3 bases and the J gene lost 5 bases, with 14 bases spanning the gap. The CDR3 consists of 14 residues. Germline V lookup: CDR1 SGHDT, CDR2 YYEEEE. CDR3: CASSSGTPFETQYF. DNA for the CDR3: TGTGCCAGCAGCTCCGGGACCCCTTTTGAGACCCAGTACTTC.

The chain has TRBV6-5 and TRBJ1-2; no firm D call. The CDR3 sequence is 15 residues long. The V end was cut by 0 bases, the J end by 2 bases, with 10 bases between. Germline assignment: CDR1 MNHEY and CDR2 SVGAGI. DNA of the CDR3: TGTGCCAGCAGTTACTCGGCACAGAAAAACTATGGCTACACCTTC. Protein sequence: CASSYSAQKNYGYTF.

This chain links TRBV3-1 (or the pseudogene TRBV3-2) with TRBJ2-1; D possibly corresponds to TRBD1 (6 bases). The length of the CDR3 is 15 residues. Germline CDR1 is LGHDT and CDR2 is YNNKEL (reference sequence). The V end lost 5 bases, the J end lost 6 bases, and 17 bases lay between the germline ends. In nucleotides, the CDR3 is TGTGCCAGCAGCTCCTCGGACAGAGGTCTCAATGAGCAGTTCTTC. It encodes CASSSSDRGLNEQFF.

The chain combines TRBV5-1 with TRBJ2-2; no clear D gene. This CDR3 comprises 17 residues. V lost 1 base, J lost 6 bases, and 19 bases lay in between. The germline gives CDR1 SGHRS, CDR2 YFSETQ. The CDR3 loop is CASSLTFILISAGELFF. The CDR3 bases are TGCGCCAGCAGCTTGACCTTTATCCTTATCTCCGCCGGGGAGCTGTTTTTT.

The chain couples TRBV4-1 to TRBJ1-2, with 8 bases identical to TRBD1. J lost 8 bases, V lost 0 bases, and 11 bases had no gene match. The CDR3 covers 16 residues. From germline, CDR1 is MGHRA and CDR2 YSYEKL. The CDR3 loop is CASSQDLTGGHRGYTF. The CDR3, as DNA: TGCGCCAGCAGCCAAGATTTAACAGGGGGACATCGAGGCTACACCTTC.

In its sample, this clone was seen once. This sequence joins TRBV2 and TRBJ2-7, with unresolved D. Germline loops: CDR1 SNHLY, CDR2 FYNNEI. Trimming took off 3 bases at V and 4 bases at J, with 4 bases between the two ends. The CDR3 has 11 residues. For the CDR3, the DNA is TGTGCCAGCAGTGAGGAATACGAGCAGTACTTC. This translates into CASSEEYEQYF. Drawing the rest from reference TRBV2 and TRBJ2-7, the complete variable domain is EPEVTQTPSHQVTQMGQEVILRCVPISNHLYFYWYRQILGQKVEFLVSFYNNEISEKSEIFDDQFSVERPDGSNFTLKIRSTKLEDSAMYFCASSEEYEQYFGPGTRLTVT.

The rearrangement uses TRBV11-2 and TRBJ2-1; 8 bases are shared with TRBD2. Per the germline V gene, CDR1 is SGHAT and CDR2 is FQNNGV. The CDR3 runs to 16 residues. The trim removed 3 bases at V and 2 bases at J, leaving 6 bases unmatched. The CDR3 nucleotides are TGTGCCAGCAGCTTCAGAGAAGCGGGGGCCTACAATGAGCAGTTCTTC. This translates into CASSFREAGAYNEQFF.

This chain uses TRBV7-6 with TRBJ2-1; no reliable D call. CDR3 length: 15 amino acids. Trimming removed 1 base from V and 4 bases from J, with 11 bases in between. CDR1 and CDR2 from the germline V gene are SGHVS and FNYEAQ. Here the CDR3 reads CASSLDPLPYNEQFF. The CDR3 nucleotides are TGTGCCAGCAGCTTAGACCCTCTACCATACAATGAGCAGTTCTTC.

This clone came up a few times. J is TRBJ1-6 and V is TRBV19; no clear D gene. Between the trimmed V and J ends, which lost 4 bases and 6 bases, there was a span of 13 bases. Germline assignment: CDR1 LNHDA and CDR2 SQIVND (reference sequence). This CDR3 comprises 15 residues. The chain's CDR3 is CASSRKTELNSPLHF. In DNA, the CDR3 is TGTGCCAGTAGTAGAAAGACTGAACTTAATTCACCCCTCCACTTT.

The chain joins TRBV28 to TRBJ2-7; TRBD2 aligns across 9 bases. The CDR3 runs 13 residues. V was pared by 5 bases and J by 4 bases, with 3 bases of the junction left unmatched. Germline values: CDR1 MDHEN, CDR2 SYDVKM. The chain's CDR3 is CASSLAGIYEQYF. CDR3 coding DNA: TGTGCCAGCAGTCTAGCGGGAATATACGAGCAGTACTTC.